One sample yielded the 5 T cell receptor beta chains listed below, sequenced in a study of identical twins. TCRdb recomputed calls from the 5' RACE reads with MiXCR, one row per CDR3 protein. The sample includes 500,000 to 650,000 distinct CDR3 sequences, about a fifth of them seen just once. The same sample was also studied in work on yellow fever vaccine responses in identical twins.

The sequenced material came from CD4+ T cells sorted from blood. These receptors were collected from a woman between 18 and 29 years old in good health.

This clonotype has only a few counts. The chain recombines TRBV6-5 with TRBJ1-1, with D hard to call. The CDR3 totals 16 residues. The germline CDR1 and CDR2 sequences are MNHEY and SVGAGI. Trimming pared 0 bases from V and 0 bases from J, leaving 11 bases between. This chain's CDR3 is CASSYSTWLLNTEAFF. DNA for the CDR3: TGTGCCAGCAGTTACTCGACCTGGCTACTGAACACTGAAGCTTTCTTT.

DNA of the CDR3: TGTGCCAGCAGCTCCTCTAACATTCCGGGACGGCCAAAGAGGGCCCAGTACTTC. Its protein product is CASSSSNIPGRPKRAQYF. V gene TRBV11-1 combines with J gene TRBJ2-5, with D perhaps matching TRBD1 or TRBD2 (5 bases each). From germline, CDR1 is SGHAT and CDR2 FQDESV (reference sequence). The CDR3 extends over 18 amino acids. Trimming cost V 4 bases and J 9 bases, with 30 bases left between them.

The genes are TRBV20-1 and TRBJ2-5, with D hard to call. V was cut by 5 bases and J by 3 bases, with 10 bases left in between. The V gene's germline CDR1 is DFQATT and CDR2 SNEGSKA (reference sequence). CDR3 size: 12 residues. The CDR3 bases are TGCAGTGCTCCCGGGCGCGAAGAGACCCAGTACTTC. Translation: CSAPGREETQYF.

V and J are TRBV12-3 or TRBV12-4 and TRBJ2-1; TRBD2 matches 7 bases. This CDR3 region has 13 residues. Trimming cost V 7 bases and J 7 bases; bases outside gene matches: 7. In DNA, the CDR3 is TGTGCCAGCAATTCGGGGGGTAATAATGAGCAGTTCTTC. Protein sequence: CASNSGGNNEQFF.

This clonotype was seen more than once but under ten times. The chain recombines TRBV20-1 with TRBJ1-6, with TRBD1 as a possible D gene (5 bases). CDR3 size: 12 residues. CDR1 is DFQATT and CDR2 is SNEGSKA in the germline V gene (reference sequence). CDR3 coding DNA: TGCAGCGCTGGGGCAGTTCAGTCACCCCTCCACTTT. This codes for CSAGAVQSPLHF.